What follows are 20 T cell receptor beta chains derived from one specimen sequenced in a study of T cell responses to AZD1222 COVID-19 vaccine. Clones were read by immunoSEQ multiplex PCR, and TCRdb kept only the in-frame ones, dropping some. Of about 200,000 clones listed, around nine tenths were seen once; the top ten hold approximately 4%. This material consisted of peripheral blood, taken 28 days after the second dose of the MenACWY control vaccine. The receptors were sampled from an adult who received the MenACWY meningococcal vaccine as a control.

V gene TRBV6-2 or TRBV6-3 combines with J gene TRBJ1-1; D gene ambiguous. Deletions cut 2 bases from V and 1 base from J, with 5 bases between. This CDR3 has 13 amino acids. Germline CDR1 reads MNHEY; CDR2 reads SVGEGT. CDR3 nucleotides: TGTGCCAGCAGTTACCTCGGGAACACTGAAGCTTTCTTT. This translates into CASSYLGNTEAFF.

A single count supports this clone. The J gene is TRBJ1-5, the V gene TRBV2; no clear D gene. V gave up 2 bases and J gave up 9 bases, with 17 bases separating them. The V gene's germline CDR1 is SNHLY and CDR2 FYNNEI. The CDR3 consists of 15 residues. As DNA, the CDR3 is TGTGCCAGCAGTGAACGGAAAGCGAGGGTCATGCCCCAGCATTTT. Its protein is CASSERKARVMPQHF.

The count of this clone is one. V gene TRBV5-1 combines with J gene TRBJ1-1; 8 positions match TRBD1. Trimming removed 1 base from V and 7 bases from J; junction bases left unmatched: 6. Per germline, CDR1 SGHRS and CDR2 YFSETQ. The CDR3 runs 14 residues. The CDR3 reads CASSLSQGADEAFF. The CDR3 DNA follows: TGCGCCAGCAGCTTGAGTCAGGGGGCTGATGAAGCTTTCTTT.

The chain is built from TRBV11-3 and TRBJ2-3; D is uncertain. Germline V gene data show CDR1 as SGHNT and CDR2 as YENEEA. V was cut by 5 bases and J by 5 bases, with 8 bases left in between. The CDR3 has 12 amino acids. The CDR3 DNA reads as TGTGCCAGCAGCCAACGGGTAGATACGCAGTATTTT. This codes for CASSQRVDTQYF.

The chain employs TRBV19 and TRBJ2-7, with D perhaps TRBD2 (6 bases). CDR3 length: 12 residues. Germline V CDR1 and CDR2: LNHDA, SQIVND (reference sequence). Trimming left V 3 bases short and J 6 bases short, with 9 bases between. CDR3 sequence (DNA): TGTGCCAGTAGTATTCGGGGGAGCGAGCAGTACTTC. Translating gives CASSIRGSEQYF.

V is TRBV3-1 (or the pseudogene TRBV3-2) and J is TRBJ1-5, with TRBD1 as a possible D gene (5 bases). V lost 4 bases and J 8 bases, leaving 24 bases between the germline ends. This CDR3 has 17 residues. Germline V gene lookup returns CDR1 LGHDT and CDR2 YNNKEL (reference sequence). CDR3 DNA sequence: TGTGCCAGCAGCCCGACGGGGGGAGTCACCGCCGGGGAGCCCCAGCATTTT. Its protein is CASSPTGGVTAGEPQHF.

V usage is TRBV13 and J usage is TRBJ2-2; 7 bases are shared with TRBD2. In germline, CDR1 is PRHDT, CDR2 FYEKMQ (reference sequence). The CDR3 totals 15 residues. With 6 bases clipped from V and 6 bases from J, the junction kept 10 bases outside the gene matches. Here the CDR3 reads CASRHKAGIAGELFF. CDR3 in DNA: TGTGCCAGCAGACACAAAGCGGGAATCGCCGGGGAGCTGTTTTTT.

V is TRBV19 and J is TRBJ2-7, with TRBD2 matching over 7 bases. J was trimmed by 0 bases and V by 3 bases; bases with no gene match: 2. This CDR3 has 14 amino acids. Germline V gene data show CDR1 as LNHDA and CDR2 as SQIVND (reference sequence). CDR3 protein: CASSIREDSYEQYF. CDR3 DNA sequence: TGTGCCAGTAGTATCCGGGAGGACTCCTACGAGCAGTACTTC. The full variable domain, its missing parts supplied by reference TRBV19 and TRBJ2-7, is DGGITQSPKYLFRKEGQNVTLSCEQNLNHDAMYWYRQDPGQGLRLIYYSQIVNDFQKGDIAEGYSVSREKKESFPLTVTSAQKNPTAFYLCASSIREDSYEQYFGPGTRLTVT.

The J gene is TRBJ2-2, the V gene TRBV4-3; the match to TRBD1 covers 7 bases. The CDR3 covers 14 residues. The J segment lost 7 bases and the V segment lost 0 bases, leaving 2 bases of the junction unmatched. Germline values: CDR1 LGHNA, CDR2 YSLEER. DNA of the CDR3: TGCGCCAGCAGCCAAGATAGGACAGGCGGGGAGCTGTTTTTT. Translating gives CASSQDRTGGELFF.

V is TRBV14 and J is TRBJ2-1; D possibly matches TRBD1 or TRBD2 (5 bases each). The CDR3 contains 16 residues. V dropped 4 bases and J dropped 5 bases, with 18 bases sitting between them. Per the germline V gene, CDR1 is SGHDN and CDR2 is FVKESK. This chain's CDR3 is CASSPVGGVTNNEQFF. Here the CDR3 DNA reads TGTGCCAGCAGCCCCGTTGGGGGAGTTACCAACAATGAGCAGTTCTTC.

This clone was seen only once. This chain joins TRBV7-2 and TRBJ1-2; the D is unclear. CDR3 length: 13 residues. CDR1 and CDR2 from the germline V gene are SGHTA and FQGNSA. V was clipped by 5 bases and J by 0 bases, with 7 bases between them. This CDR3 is CASSVRANYGYTF. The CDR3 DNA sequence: TGTGCCAGCAGCGTCCGGGCTAACTATGGCTACACCTTC.

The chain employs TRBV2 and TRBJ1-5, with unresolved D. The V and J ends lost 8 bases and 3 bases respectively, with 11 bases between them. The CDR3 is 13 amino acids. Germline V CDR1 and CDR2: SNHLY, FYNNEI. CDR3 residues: CASGSLDNQPQHF. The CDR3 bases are TGTGCCAGCGGAAGTTTGGACAATCAGCCCCAGCATTTT.

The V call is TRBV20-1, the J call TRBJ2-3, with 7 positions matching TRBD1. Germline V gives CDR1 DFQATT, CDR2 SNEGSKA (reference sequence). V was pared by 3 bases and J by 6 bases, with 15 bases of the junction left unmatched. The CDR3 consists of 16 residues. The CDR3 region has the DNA TGCAGTGCTAGTCTCAGGGGGACCTCCCCCCGCGATACGCAGTATTTT. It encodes CSASLRGTSPRDTQYF.

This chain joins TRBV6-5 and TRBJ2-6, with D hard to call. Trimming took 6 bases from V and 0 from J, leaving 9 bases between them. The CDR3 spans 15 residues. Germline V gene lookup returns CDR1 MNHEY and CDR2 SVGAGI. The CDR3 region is CASRAPGSGANVLTF. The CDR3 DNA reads TGTGCCAGCAGGGCTCCGGGCTCTGGGGCCAACGTCCTGACTTTC.

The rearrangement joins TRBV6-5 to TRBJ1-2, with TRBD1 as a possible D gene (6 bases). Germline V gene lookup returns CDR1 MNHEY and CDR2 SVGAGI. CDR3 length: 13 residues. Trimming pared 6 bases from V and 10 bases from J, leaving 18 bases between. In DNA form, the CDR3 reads TGTGCCAGCAGCCAGGGTGACAGGCCCCCCTACACCTTC. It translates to CASSQGDRPPYTF.

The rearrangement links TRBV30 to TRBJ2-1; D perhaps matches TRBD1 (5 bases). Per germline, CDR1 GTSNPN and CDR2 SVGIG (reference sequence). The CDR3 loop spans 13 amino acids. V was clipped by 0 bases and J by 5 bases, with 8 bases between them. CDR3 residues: CAWSVGPHNEQFF. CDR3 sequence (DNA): TGTGCCTGGAGTGTGGGGCCACACAATGAGCAGTTCTTC.

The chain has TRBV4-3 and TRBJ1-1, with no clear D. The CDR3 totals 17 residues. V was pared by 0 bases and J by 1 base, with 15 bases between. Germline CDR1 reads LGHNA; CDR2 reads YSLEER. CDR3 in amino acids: CASSQDSVGGQNTEAFF. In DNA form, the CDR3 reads TGCGCCAGCAGCCAAGATTCTGTAGGTGGCCAGAACACTGAAGCTTTCTTT.

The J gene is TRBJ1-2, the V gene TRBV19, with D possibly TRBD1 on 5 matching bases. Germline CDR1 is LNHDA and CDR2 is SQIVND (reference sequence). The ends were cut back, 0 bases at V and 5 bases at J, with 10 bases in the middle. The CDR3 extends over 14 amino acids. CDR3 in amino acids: CASSIDPPGYGYTF. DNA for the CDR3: TGTGCCAGTAGTATAGATCCGCCAGGGTATGGCTACACCTTC. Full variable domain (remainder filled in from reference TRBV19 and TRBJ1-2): DGGITQSPKYLFRKEGQNVTLSCEQNLNHDAMYWYRQDPGQGLRLIYYSQIVNDFQKGDIAEGYSVSREKKESFPLTVTSAQKNPTAFYLCASSIDPPGYGYTFGSGTRLTVV.

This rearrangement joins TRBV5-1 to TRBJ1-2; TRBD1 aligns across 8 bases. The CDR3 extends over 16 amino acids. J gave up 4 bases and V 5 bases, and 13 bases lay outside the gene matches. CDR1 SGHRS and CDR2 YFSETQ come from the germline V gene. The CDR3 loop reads CASRSTFTGGSYGYTF. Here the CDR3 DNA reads TGCGCCAGCAGATCCACGTTCACAGGGGGGTCCTATGGCTACACCTTC.

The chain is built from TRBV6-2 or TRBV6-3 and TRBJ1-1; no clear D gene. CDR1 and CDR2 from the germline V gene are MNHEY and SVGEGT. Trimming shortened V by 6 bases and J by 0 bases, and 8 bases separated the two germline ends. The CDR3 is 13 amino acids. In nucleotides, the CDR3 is TGTGCCAGCAGCGACACATTGAACACTGAAGCTTTCTTT. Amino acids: CASSDTLNTEAFF.